One and the same sample provided the 19 T cell receptor beta chains below, sequenced in a study of blood T cell repertoires in COVID-19. TCRdb's table, derived via immunoSEQ multiplex PCR, lists solely in-frame clones and lacks some. The table shows hundreds of thousands of clones, with roughly 88% occurring only once. The sequenced sample consisted of peripheral blood. The receptors here all came from an older man with acute or convalescent COVID-19.

The chain couples TRBV9 to TRBJ2-3; 8 nucleotides line up with TRBD1. V was pared by 0 bases and J by 0 bases, with 3 bases of the junction left unmatched. The CDR3 is made up of 16 amino acids. Germline V gives CDR1 SGDLS, CDR2 YYNGEE. CDR3 residues: CASSVVGQGSTDTQYF. The CDR3 bases are TGTGCCAGCAGCGTAGTCGGACAGGGAAGCACAGATACGCAGTATTTT.

V gene TRBV6-6 combines with J gene TRBJ2-1, with 9 bases aligning to TRBD2. From germline, CDR1 is MNHNY and CDR2 SVGAGI (reference sequence). V was pared by 5 bases and J by 6 bases, with 11 bases of the junction left unmatched. The CDR3 consists of 16 residues. The chain's CDR3 is CASSTPPSGVSNEQFF. DNA of the CDR3: TGTGCCAGCAGTACTCCGCCTAGCGGGGTAAGCAATGAGCAGTTCTTC.

V is TRBV3-1 (or the pseudogene TRBV3-2) and J is TRBJ1-6; a weak D match, TRBD1 (5 bases). CDR3 length: 14 amino acids. Looked up from germline, CDR1 is LGHDT and CDR2 is YNNKEL (reference sequence). The V gene lost 4 bases and the J gene lost 7 bases, with 11 bases spanning the gap. The CDR3 reads CASSPARGNSPLHF. The DNA for the CDR3 is TGTGCCAGCAGCCCTGCTAGGGGAAATTCACCCCTCCACTTT.

This clone appeared a single time. The chain carries TRBV2 and TRBJ2-5; 7 bases align to TRBD2. The germline CDR1 and CDR2 sequences are SNHLY and FYNNEI. Trimming took 5 bases from V and 5 from J; bases not matched to a gene: 11. This CDR3 has 15 residues. The CDR3 protein is CASSIPTSPTETQYF. CDR3 DNA sequence: TGTGCCAGCAGTATCCCGACTAGCCCAACCGAGACCCAGTACTTC.

The chain uses TRBV7-6 and TRBJ1-1; 9 bases match TRBD1. CDR3 length: 14 residues. Per germline, CDR1 SGHVS and CDR2 FNYEAQ. With 5 bases clipped from V and 3 bases from J, the junction kept 4 bases outside the gene matches. In DNA form, the CDR3 reads TGTGCCAGCAGCCCAGGGACAGGGTACACTGAAGCTTTCTTT. Translating gives CASSPGTGYTEAFF.

The rearrangement links TRBV9 to TRBJ1-1; 7 nucleotides align to TRBD1. The V segment lost 3 bases and the J segment 4 bases; nucleotides outside the gene matches: 6. CDR1 and CDR2 from the germline V gene are SGDLS and YYNGEE. This CDR3 has 14 amino acids. This chain's CDR3 is CASSAGQAATEAFF. For the CDR3, the DNA is TGTGCCAGCAGCGCAGGACAGGCGGCCACTGAAGCTTTCTTT.

This clone was seen more than once but under ten times. The CDR3 DNA follows: TGCGCCAGCAGCCTCAGGGCCTTTGGCACTGAAGCTTTCTTT. It codes for CASSLRAFGTEAFF. The chain employs TRBV4-3 and TRBJ1-1, with D possibly being TRBD1 (5 bases). Trimming left V 4 bases short and J 4 bases short, with 13 bases between. This CDR3 contains 14 residues. Germline assignment: CDR1 LGHNA and CDR2 YSLEER.

V gene TRBV19 combines with J gene TRBJ2-1; 10 bases agree with TRBD2. The germline V gene has CDR1 LNHDA and CDR2 SQIVND (reference sequence). V gave up 10 bases and J gave up 8 bases; unmatched junction bases: 8. This CDR3 has 13 amino acids. CDR3 coding DNA: TGTGCCACGAGCGGGAGGGCCGGGGATGAGCAGTTCTTC. Translating it yields CATSGRAGDEQFF.

The chain has TRBV6-5 and TRBJ1-4; 7 nucleotides line up with TRBD1. The length of the CDR3 is 14 residues. Germline CDR1 reads MNHEY; CDR2 reads SVGAGI. Trimming removed 2 bases from V and 8 bases from J; junction bases left unmatched: 5. CDR3 bases: TGTGCCAGCAGTTACGAGGGGGCGGGCGAAAAACTGTTTTTT. Residues: CASSYEGAGEKLFF.

DNA for the CDR3: TGTGCCAGCAGTGAGCCGGGGAGGAGTTTCCAAAACATTCAGTACTTC. Translated: CASSEPGRSFQNIQYF. The J gene is TRBJ2-4, the V gene TRBV28; a weak D match, TRBD2 (6 bases). Deletions cut 5 bases from V and 5 bases from J, with 19 bases between. Germline CDR1 is MDHEN and CDR2 is SYDVKM. The CDR3 totals 16 residues.

The chain recombines TRBV4-3 with TRBJ2-1, with TRBD2 as a possible D gene (5 bases). CDR3 length: 16 residues. Germline lookup yields CDR1 LGHNA and CDR2 YSLEER. V gave up 0 bases and J gave up 9 bases, with 18 bases separating them. CDR3 protein: CASSQDLGKQRGEQFF. CDR3 nucleotide sequence: TGCGCCAGCAGCCAAGATCTGGGGAAACAACGGGGTGAGCAGTTCTTC.

This sequence joins TRBV19 and TRBJ2-7; D perhaps matches TRBD1 (5 bases). CDR1 and CDR2 (germline): LNHDA, SQIVND (reference sequence). The CDR3 is 13 amino acids. Trimming stripped 5 bases from V and 6 bases from J, with 14 bases between. CDR3 region: CASSQGLRGEQYF. The CDR3 region has the DNA TGTGCCAGTAGTCAGGGCCTAAGGGGCGAGCAGTACTTC.

A remark on this clone: The sample holds other DNA sequences that translate to the same CDR3. The V and J genes are TRBV9 and TRBJ2-3; D not certain. V lost 0 bases to trimming and J lost 5 bases, with 10 bases between them. The CDR3 is 14 amino acids. Germline V gene lookup returns CDR1 SGDLS and CDR2 YYNGEE. This chain's CDR3 is CASSVGSGEDTQYF. The CDR3 nucleotides are TGTGCCAGCAGCGTAGGTTCCGGAGAAGATACGCAGTATTTT.

This clone was recorded only once. This chain connects TRBV28 to TRBJ1-2; no clear D. The CDR3 consists of 13 residues. With 4 bases removed from V and 10 bases from J, the gap between germline ends came to 16 bases. Germline values: CDR1 MDHEN, CDR2 SYDVKM. CDR3 amino acids: CASSSGLSNPYTF. CDR3 nucleotide sequence: TGTGCCAGCAGTTCCGGACTGAGCAACCCCTACACCTTC.

This clone was recorded only once. The rearrangement uses TRBV20-1 and TRBJ2-7, with TRBD2 matching 15 bases. Unmatched junction bases numbered 3, after V lost 3 bases and J lost 3 bases. The CDR3 totals 15 residues. From germline, CDR1 is DFQATT and CDR2 SNEGSKA (reference sequence). The CDR3 DNA reads as TGCAGTGCTAGTCCGGGACTAGCGGGAGGCTACGAGCAGTACTTC. Translated, it gives CSASPGLAGGYEQYF.

This clone was counted a single time. The chain joins TRBV9 to TRBJ1-4; D not certain. The germline gives CDR1 SGDLS, CDR2 YYNGEE. CDR3 length: 16 amino acids. The germline V and J ends were trimmed by 0 bases and 7 bases, with 16 bases remaining between them. As DNA, the CDR3 is TGTGCCAGCAGCGTAGCGGGAACAGCCCGCGGTGAAAAACTGTTTTTT. Translated: CASSVAGTARGEKLFF. The full variable domain, rest sourced from reference TRBV9 and TRBJ1-4, is DSGVTQTPKHLITATGQRVTLRCSPRSGDLSVYWYQQSLDQGLQFLIQYYNGEERAKGNILERFSAQQFPDLHSELNLSSLELGDSALYFCASSVAGTARGEKLFFGSGTQLSVL.

The J gene is TRBJ2-3, the V gene TRBV14; 13 positions agree with TRBD2. Germline CDR1 and CDR2: SGHDN and FVKESK. The trim removed 2 bases at V and 7 bases at J, leaving 6 bases unmatched. The CDR3 loop spans 16 amino acids. The DNA of the CDR3 is TGTGCCAGCAGCCAATGGACTAGCGGGAGAAATTATACGCAGTATTTT. Protein product: CASSQWTSGRNYTQYF. Variable domain in full (rest from reference TRBV14 and TRBJ2-3): EAGVTQFPSHSVIEKGQTVTLRCDPISGHDNLYWYRRVMGKEIKFLLHFVKESKQDESGMPNNRFLAERTGGTYSTLKVQPAELEDSGVYFCASSQWTSGRNYTQYFGPGTRLTVL.

The V and J genes are TRBV13 and TRBJ1-2; the D is unclear. This CDR3 spans 12 amino acids. Between the trimmed V and J ends, which lost 1 base and 6 bases, there was a span of 6 bases. Germline assignment: CDR1 PRHDT and CDR2 FYEKMQ (reference sequence). The CDR3 loop reads CASSLVSDGYTF. Written as DNA, the CDR3 is TGTGCCAGCAGCTTAGTCTCAGATGGCTACACCTTC.

This clone was observed a handful of times. The chain joins TRBV7-9 to TRBJ2-7; 8 bases are shared with TRBD2. Germline-derived CDR1 and CDR2 are SEHNR and FQNEAQ (reference sequence). The length of the CDR3 is 15 residues. J was trimmed by 2 bases and V by 0 bases; bases with no gene match: 3. CDR3: CASSLAGGRPYEQYF. The CDR3 DNA sequence: TGTGCCAGCAGCTTAGCGGGCGGGAGGCCCTACGAGCAGTACTTC.